The clone carrying this T cell receptor (beta chain) showed up many times. Antigen unknown. The record originates from a study of molecular identifiers for immune sequencing clone quantification. Study-wide findings and caveats: It was shown that clones above 20 RNA copies held over 98% of effector molecules, but under 1% in naive cells. Reports indicate spiked Jurkat TCR RNA from one cell could be found among some 980,000 naive cells.

CDR1 is KGHDR and CDR2 is SFDVKD in the germline V gene. With 4 bases clipped from V and 5 bases from J, the junction kept 5 bases outside the gene matches. This CDR3 spans 15 amino acids. Naive CD8 T cells, phenotype CD8+CD4-CCR7+CD45RA+, were sorted. For bulk TCR libraries, previously described methods and listed TCR primers were used. TCRdb fed the PCR reads into MiXCR, producing one record per CDR3 protein. The data hold approximately 590,000 distinct CDR3 sequences, with over 25% observed a single time. V is TRBV24-1 and J is TRBJ2-3; 10 positions match TRBD2. The receptor comes from a human donor in good health. Some libraries in this study had Jurkat cell RNA spiked in. The specimen sequenced was naive CD8+ T cells from blood, with Jurkat cell RNA spiked in. As to subset: FACS-sorted CD8+CD4-CCR7+CD45RA+ naive T cells. CDR3 sequence (DNA): TGTGCCACCAGTGAGGGCCTAGCGGGGGAAGATACGCAGTATTTT. Protein: CATSEGLAGEDTQYF.